This record concerns one T cell receptor (beta chain) sequence. Antigen specificity is unknown. There are 15 residues in the CDR3. The germline V gene has CDR1 MGHRA and CDR2 YSYEKL. The V and J ends lost 0 bases and 3 bases respectively, with 12 bases between them. The sample comes from a study of vaccination effects on CD4 cells after COVID-19. Sequencing was preceded by expansion of antigen-specific CD4+ T cells with viral peptide pools in the ViraFEST assay. Subsequent to a culture period of under twelve days, CD4+ T cells were isolated. Testing of the vaccine recipients showed negative nucleocapsid antibodies and no prior SARS-CoV-2 infection. Study-level points and caveats: Healthy vaccine recipients' vaccine-induced clones were almost all SARS-CoV-2 mono-reactive. Both infection-induced and vaccine-induced clones contracted markedly at late post-vaccination timepoints. Small numbers of convalescent patients limited the study. It also lacked early post-infection timepoints.

TCRdb keeps only in-frame clones here, not all; method: immunoSEQ multiplex PCR. This table holds tens of thousands of clones, 81% found once. The sequences come from CD4+ T cells from PBMCs cultured with HCoV-229E spike peptides, collected before COVID-19 vaccination. The source of this sequence is a human donor who received a COVID-19 vaccine. This rearrangement joins TRBV4-1 to TRBJ2-7; D is possibly TRBD1 (5 bases). The CDR3 spells CASSQDQGSFYEQYV. CDR3 nucleotides: TGCGCCAGCAGCCAAGATCAGGGCAGTTTCTACGAGCAGTACGTC.